This T cell receptor (beta chain) was captured by sequencing in a study of T-cell reconstitution after alpha-beta-depleted transplantation in children. Losses at the gene ends were 0 bases for V and 3 bases for J; bases not matched to a gene: 4. There are 16 residues in the CDR3. Germline CDR1 is MNHEY and CDR2 is SVGEGT. Broader study findings: The main origin of T-cell counts and diversity one year after transplant was newly produced T cells. Reportedly, only several hundred clones from non-depleted graft cells drove alpha-beta T-cell counts at about two months. Day-60 TCRbeta diversity that was high in some patients was derived from surviving recipient T cells and thymic progenitors.

Unique molecular identifiers were used to barcode this TCRbeta library. Via MiXCR, TCRdb re-called the PCR reads, giving one row per CDR3 protein. The repertoire holds 440,000 or so distinct CDR3 sequences, with about 40% as singletons. Only a few counts were recorded for this clonotype. Its specificity is not known. This chain connects TRBV6-2 or TRBV6-3 to TRBJ2-1; 8 bases agree with TRBD2. The sequence derives from a girl aged 2 to 10 with aplastic anemia, due to receive a stem cell transplant. Sample: PBMCs, taken before TCRalphabeta/CD19-depleted stem cell transplant. For the CDR3, the DNA is TGTGCCAGCAGTTACTCGATTAGCGGGAACTACAATGAGCAGTTCTTC. Encoded protein: CASSYSISGNYNEQFF.